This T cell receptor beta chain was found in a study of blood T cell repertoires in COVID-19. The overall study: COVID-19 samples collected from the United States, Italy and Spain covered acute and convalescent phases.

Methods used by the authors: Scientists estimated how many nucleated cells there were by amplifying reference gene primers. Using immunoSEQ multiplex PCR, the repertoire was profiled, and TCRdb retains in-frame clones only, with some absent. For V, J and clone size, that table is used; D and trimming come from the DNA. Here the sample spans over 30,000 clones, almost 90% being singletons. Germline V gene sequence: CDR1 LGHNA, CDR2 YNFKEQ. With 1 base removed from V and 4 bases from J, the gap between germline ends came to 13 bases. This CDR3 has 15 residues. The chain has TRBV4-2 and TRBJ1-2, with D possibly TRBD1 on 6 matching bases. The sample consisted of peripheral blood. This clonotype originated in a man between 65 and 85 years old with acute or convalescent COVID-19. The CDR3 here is CASSQAGGDSYGYTF. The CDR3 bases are TGTGCCAGCAGCCAAGCGGGGGGCGACAGCTATGGCTACACCTTC.